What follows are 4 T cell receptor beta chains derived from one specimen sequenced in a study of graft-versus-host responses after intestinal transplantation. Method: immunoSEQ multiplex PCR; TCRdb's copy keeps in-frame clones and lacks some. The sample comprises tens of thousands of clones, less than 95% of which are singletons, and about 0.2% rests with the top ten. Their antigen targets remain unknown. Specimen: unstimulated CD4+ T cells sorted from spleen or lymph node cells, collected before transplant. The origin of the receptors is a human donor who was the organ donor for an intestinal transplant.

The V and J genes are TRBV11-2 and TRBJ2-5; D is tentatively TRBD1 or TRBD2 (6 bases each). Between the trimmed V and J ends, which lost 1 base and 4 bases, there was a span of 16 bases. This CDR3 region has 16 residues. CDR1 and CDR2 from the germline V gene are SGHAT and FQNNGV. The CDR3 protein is CASSLGFRGQGETQYF. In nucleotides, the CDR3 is TGTGCCAGCAGCTTAGGGTTCCGGGGGCAGGGAGAGACCCAGTACTTC. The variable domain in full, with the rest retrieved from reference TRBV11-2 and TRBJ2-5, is EAGVAQSPRYKIIEKRQSVAFWCNPISGHATLYWYQQILGQGPKLLIQFQNNGVVDDSQLPKDRFSAERLKGVDSTLKIQPAKLEDSAVYLCASSLGFRGQGETQYFGPGTRLLVL.

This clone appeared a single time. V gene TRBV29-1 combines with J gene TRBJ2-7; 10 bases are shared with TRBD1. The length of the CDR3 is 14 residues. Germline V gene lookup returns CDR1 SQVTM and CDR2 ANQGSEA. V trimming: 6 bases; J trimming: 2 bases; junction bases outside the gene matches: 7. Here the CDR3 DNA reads TGCAGCGTGGCCGGGACAGGGGAGACCTACGAGCAGTACTTC. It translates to CSVAGTGETYEQYF.

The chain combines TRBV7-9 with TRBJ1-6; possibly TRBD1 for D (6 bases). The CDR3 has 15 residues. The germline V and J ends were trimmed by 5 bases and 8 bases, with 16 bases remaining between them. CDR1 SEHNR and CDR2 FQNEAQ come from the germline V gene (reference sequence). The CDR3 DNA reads TGTGCCAGCAGCCAAATCCGGGGGGCAGATTCACCCCTCCACTTT. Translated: CASSQIRGADSPLHF.

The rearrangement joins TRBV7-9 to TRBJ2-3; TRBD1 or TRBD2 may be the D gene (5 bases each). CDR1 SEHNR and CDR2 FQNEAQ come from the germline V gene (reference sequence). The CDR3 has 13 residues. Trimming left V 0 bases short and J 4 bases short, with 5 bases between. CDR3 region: CASSLAGADTQYF. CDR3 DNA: TGTGCCAGCAGCTTAGCGGGGGCAGATACGCAGTATTTT.